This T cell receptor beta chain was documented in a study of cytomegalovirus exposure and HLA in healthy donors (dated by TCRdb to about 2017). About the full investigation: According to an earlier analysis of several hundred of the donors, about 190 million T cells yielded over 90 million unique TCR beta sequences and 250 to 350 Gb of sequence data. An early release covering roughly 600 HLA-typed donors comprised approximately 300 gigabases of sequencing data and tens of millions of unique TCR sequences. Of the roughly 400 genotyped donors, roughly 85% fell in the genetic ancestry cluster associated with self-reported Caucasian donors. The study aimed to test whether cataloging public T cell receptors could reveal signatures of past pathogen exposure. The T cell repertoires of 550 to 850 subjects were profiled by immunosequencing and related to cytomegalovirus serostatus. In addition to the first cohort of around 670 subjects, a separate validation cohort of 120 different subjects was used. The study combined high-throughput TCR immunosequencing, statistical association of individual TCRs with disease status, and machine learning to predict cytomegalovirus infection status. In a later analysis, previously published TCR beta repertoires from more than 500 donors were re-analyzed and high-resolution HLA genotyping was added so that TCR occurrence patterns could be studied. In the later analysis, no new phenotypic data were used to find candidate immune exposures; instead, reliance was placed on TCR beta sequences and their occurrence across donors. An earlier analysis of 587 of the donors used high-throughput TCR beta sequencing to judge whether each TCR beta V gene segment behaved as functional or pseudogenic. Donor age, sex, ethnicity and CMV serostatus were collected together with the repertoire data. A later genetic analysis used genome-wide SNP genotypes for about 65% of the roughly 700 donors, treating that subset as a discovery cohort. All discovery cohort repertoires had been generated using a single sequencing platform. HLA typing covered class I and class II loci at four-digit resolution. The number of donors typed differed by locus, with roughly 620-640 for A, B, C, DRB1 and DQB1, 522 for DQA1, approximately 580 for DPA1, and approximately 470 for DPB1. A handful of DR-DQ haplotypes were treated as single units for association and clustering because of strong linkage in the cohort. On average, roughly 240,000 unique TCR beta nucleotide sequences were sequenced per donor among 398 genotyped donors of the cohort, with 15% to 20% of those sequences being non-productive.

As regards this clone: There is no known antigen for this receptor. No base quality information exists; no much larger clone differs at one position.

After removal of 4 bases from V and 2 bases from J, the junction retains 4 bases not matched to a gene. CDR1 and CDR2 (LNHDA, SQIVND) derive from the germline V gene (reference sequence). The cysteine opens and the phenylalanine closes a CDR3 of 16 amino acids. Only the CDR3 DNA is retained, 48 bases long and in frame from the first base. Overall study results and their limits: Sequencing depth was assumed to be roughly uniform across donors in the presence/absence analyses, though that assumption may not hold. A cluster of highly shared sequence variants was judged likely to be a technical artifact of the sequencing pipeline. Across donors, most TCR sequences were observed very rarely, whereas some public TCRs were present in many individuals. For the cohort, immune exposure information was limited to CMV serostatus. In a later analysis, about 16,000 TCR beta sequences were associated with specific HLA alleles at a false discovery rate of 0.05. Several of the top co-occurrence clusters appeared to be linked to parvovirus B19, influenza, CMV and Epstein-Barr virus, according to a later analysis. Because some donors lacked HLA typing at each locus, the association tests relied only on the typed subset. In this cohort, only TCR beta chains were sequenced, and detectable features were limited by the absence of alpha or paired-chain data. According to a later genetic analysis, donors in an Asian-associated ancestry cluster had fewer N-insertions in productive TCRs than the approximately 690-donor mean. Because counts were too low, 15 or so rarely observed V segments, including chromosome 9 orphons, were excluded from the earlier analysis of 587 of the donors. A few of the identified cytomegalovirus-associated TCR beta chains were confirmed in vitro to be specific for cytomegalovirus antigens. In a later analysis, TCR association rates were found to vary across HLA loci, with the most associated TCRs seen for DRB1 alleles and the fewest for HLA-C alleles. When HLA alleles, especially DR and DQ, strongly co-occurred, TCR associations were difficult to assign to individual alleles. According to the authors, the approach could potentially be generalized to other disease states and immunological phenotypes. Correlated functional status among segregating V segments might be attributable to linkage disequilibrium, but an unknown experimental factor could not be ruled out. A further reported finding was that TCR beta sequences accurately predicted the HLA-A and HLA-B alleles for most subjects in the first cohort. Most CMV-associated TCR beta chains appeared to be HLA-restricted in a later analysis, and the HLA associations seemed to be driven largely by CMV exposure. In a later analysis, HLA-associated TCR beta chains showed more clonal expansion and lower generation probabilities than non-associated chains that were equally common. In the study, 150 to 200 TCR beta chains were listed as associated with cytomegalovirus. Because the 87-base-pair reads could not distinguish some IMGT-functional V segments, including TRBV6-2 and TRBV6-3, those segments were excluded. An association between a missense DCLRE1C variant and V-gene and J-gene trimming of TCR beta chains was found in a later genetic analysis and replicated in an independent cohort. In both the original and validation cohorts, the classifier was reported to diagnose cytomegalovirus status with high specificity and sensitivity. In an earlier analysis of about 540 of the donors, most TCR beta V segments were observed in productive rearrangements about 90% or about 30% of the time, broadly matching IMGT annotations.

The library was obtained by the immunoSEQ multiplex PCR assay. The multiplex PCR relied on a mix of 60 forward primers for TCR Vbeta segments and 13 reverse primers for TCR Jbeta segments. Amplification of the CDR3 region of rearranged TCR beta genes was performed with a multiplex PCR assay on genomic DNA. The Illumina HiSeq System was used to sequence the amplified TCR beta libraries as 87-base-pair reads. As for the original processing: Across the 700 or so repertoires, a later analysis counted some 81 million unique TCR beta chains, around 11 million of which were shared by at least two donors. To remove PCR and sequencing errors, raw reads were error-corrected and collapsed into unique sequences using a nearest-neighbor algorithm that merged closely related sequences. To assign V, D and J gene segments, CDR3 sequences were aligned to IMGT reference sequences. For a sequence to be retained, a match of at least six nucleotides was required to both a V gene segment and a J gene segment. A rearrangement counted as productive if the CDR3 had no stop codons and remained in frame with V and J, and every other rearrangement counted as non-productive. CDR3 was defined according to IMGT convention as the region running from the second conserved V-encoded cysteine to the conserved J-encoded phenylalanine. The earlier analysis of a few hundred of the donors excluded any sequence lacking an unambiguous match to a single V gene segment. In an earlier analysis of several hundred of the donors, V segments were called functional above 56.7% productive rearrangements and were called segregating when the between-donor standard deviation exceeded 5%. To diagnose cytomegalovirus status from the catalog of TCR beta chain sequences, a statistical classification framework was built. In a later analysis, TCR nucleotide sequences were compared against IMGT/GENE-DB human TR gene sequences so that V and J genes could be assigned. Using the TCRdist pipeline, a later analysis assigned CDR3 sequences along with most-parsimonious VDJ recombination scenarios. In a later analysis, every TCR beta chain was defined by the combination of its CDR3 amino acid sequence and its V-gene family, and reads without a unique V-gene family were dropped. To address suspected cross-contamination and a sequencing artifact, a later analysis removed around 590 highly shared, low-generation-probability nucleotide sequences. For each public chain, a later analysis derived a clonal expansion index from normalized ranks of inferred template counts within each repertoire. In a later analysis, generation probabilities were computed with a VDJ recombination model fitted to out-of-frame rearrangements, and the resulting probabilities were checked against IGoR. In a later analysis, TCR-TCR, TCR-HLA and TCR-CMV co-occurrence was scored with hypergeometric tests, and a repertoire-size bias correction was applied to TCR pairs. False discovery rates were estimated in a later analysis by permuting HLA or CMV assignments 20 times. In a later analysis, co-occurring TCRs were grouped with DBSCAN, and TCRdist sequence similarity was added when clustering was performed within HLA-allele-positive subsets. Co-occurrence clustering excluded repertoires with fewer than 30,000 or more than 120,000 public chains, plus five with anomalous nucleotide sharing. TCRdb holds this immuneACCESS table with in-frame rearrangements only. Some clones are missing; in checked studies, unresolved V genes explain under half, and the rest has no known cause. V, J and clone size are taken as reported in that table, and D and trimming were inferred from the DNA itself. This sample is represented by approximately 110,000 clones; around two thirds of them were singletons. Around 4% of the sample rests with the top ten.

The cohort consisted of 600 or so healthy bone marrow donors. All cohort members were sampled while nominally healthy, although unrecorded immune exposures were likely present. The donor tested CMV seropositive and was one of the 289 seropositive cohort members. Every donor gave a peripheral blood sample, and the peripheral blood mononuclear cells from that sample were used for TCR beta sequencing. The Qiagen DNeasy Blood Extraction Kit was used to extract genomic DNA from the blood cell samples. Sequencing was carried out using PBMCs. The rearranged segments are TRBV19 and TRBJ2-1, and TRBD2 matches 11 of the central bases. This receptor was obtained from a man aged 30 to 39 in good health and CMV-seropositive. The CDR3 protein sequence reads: CASSTTSGIPYNEQFF. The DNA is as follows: TGTGCCAGTAGTACGACTAGCGGGATTCCCTACAATGAGCAGTTCTTC.